This T cell receptor (beta chain) was found in a study of blood T cell repertoires in COVID-19 (dated by TCRdb to 2018 to 2020). About the investigation overall: Samples covering the acute and convalescent phases of COVID-19 were provided by collaborators in the United States, Italy and Spain. Samples came from the ongoing ImmuneRACE study (first 160 participants) plus 1,254 subjects from 6 global collaborators. A de-identified subject ID, COVID-19 status, age in years and sex were almost always included in the sample metadata. Where HLA class I and class II types were available, the types were taken from metadata supplied by the sample provider, not from assay-based typing. The repertoires were released in a freely available public database intended as a resource for research on the immune response to SARS-CoV-2. The prospective study material was composed of cDNA or gDNA derived from T cells, B-cell-depleted T cells, or PBMCs. Deeply sampled blood TCRbeta repertoires from subjects exposed to, actively infected with, or recovered from COVID-19 were included in the dataset. Beyond this particular receptor, the publication reports: The quantity of clinical and demographic metadata differed by source and by participant and was supplied without curation.

Points on this clone: Which antigen it targets is not known. Qualities for individual bases were not recorded, and no much larger clone is one base off.

TCRbeta CDR3 regions were amplified from genomic DNA by means of the immunoSEQ Assay, a bias-controlled multiplex PCR. Concerning the study's data processing: The number of nucleated cells in each sample was estimated by amplification of reference gene primers within the assay. To quantify the absolute abundance of each unique TCRbeta CDR3 rearrangement, sequence reads were collapsed and filtered. For each sample, productive Simpson clonality was calculated as the square root of Simpson's diversity index over productive rearrangements. Held by TCRdb, this immuneACCESS table contains in-frame sequences only and omits some clones. Under half of the omission traces to an unresolved V gene where checked; the cause of the rest is unknown. The V and J calls and clone size are taken from that table; D and trimming were inferred from the DNA. The sample has 200,000 to 250,000 clones on record, about nine tenths of them singletons. The ten largest account for 5.5% to 6.5% of the sample.

Another Seattle source contributed samples from volunteer blood donors who had recovered from COVID-19. Whole blood was collected in K2EDTA tubes by collaborating institutions according to the institutions' own protocols. For TCRbeta analysis, collaborators shipped samples as frozen whole blood, isolated PBMCs, or DNA extracted from either of those sample types. Taken from cysteine to phenylalanine, the CDR3 has 17 residues. The sequence is cut down to CDR3 DNA, 51 bases in frame from base 1. V is shortened by 0 bases, J by 7 bases, and the region joining them spans 18 bases. The germline V gene gives CDR1 as MGHRA and CDR2 as YSYEKL.

In this chain, TRBV4-1 is recombined with TRBJ2-2; TRBD2 is a weak D gene call, 5 bases matching. This receptor was obtained from a man aged 60 to 75 who had recovered from COVID-19. The source material was peripheral blood. CDR3 protein: CASSQDGRPRRGGELFF. At the DNA level, the sequence is TGCGCCAGCAGCCAAGATGGGAGACCCAGGCGCGGCGGGGAGCTGTTTTTT.